One sample yielded the 29 T cell receptor beta chains listed below, sequenced in a study of blood T cell repertoires in COVID-19. The assay was immunoSEQ multiplex PCR, and TCRdb's table has in-frame clones only and misses some. The repertoire holds about 170,000 clones, with 90% to 95% as singletons. The sample taken for sequencing was peripheral blood. These receptor sequences come from a woman aged 45 to 65 with acute or convalescent COVID-19.

This chain links TRBV2 with TRBJ2-3, with 11 bases lining up with TRBD2. From germline, CDR1 is SNHLY and CDR2 FYNNEI. The CDR3 length is 16 residues. V lost 5 bases, J lost 1 base, and 5 bases stayed unmatched. CDR3 coding DNA: TGTGCCAGCAGTCCTCGGACTAGCGGGCGCACAGATACGCAGTATTTT. Translated: CASSPRTSGRTDTQYF.

The V call is TRBV5-8, the J call TRBJ1-2, with D perhaps TRBD1 (5 bases). With 0 bases removed from V and 7 bases from J, the gap between germline ends came to 13 bases. Germline CDR1 is SGHTS and CDR2 is YDEGEE. The length of the CDR3 is 14 residues. The CDR3 loop reads CASSLGRGTRGYTF. The CDR3 DNA follows: TGTGCCAGCAGCTTGGGGCGGGGCACCCGTGGCTACACCTTC.

The V and J genes are TRBV10-3 and TRBJ1-5; 7 bases fit TRBD1. The CDR3 consists of 14 residues. The J segment lost 3 bases and the V segment lost 9 bases, leaving 8 bases of the junction unmatched. Per germline, CDR1 ENHRY and CDR2 SYGVKD. The DNA for the CDR3 is TGTGCCATAGGCCCCGGGACAGTCAATCAGCCCCAGCATTTT. Amino acids: CAIGPGTVNQPQHF.

The genes are TRBV28 and TRBJ2-7; D perhaps matches TRBD2 (6 bases). The germline V gene has CDR1 MDHEN and CDR2 SYDVKM. CDR3 length equals 13 residues. V gave up 4 bases and J gave up 5 bases, with 12 bases separating them. DNA of the CDR3: TGTGCCAGCAGTTCGGTCGGCGGGGACGAGCAGTACTTC. Translating gives CASSSVGGDEQYF.

J is TRBJ2-1 and V is TRBV27, with D possibly being TRBD2 (5 bases). V was cut by 6 bases and J by 2 bases, with 8 bases left in between. Germline assignment: CDR1 MNHEY and CDR2 SMNVEV (reference sequence). The CDR3 has 13 residues. The chain's CDR3 is CASSLGAYNEQFF. Written as DNA, the CDR3 is TGTGCCAGCAGCCTCGGGGCCTACAATGAGCAGTTCTTC.

The chain joins TRBV7-9 to TRBJ2-3, with D possibly matching TRBD2 (5 bases). There are 15 residues in the CDR3. V dropped 1 base and J dropped 1 base, with 9 bases sitting between them. CDR1 and CDR2 from the germline V gene are SEHNR and FQNEAQ (reference sequence). The CDR3 is CASSLGLRGTDTQYF. CDR3 nucleotides: TGTGCCAGCAGCTTAGGATTGAGGGGCACAGATACGCAGTATTTT. Full variable domain (rest looked up from reference TRBV7-9 and TRBJ2-3): DTGVSQNPRHKITKRGQNVTFRCDPISEHNRLYWYRQTLGQGPEFLTYFQNEAQLEKSRLLSDRFSAERPKGSFSTLEIQRTEQGDSAMYLCASSLGLRGTDTQYFGPGTRLTVL.

The V call is TRBV30, the J call TRBJ1-2; D not resolved. The CDR3 extends over 12 amino acids. Germline V gene lookup returns CDR1 GTSNPN and CDR2 SVGIG (reference sequence). V lost 1 base, J lost 8 bases, and 11 bases lay in between. The CDR3 here is CAWSDQAVGYTF. DNA of the CDR3: TGTGCCTGGAGTGACCAGGCTGTGGGCTACACCTTC.

The chain is built from TRBV2 and TRBJ2-4; D is perhaps TRBD2 (5 bases). Trimming removed 6 bases from V and 9 bases from J, with 9 bases in between. From germline, CDR1 is SNHLY and CDR2 FYNNEI. The CDR3 has 11 amino acids. CDR3 nucleotide sequence: TGTGCCAGCAGGCTAGAGGGCATTCAGTACTTC. Translation: CASRLEGIQYF.

Written as DNA, the CDR3 is TGTGCCAGCAGTTTTTCCCGGGACAATGAGCAGTTCTTC. Amino acids: CASSFSRDNEQFF. The chain uses TRBV12-3 or TRBV12-4 and TRBJ2-1; D call uncertain. Trimming took off 3 bases at V and 5 bases at J, with 8 bases between the two ends. This CDR3 is built from 13 residues.

V gene TRBV18 combines with J gene TRBJ2-7; 7 bases align to TRBD1. The CDR3 loop spans 16 amino acids. Germline V gives CDR1 KGHSH, CDR2 LQKENI. V lost 0 bases to trimming and J lost 0 bases; unmatched junction nucleotides: 5. CDR3 DNA: TGTGCCAGCTCACCACCGGGACAGAGCTTCTCCTACGAGCAGTACTTC. It translates to CASSPPGQSFSYEQYF.

The chain employs TRBV19 and TRBJ2-1; TRBD2 is a possible D gene (5 bases). The V gene's germline CDR1 is LNHDA and CDR2 SQIVND (reference sequence). This CDR3 spans 14 amino acids. Trimming cost V 0 bases and J 7 bases, with 10 bases left between them. The chain's CDR3 is CASSIEPGLNEQFF. Written as DNA, the CDR3 is TGTGCCAGTAGTATAGAACCCGGACTGAATGAGCAGTTCTTC.

The chain carries TRBV6-5 and TRBJ1-1; TRBD1 might be the D (6 bases). Germline CDR1 MNHEY, CDR2 SVGAGI. V lost 2 bases, J lost 7 bases, and 11 bases lay in between. This CDR3 spans 13 amino acids. The CDR3 is CASSYGQSLEAFF. As DNA, the CDR3 is TGTGCCAGCAGTTACGGACAGAGCCTTGAAGCTTTCTTT.

The sample holds a few counts of this clone. The chain is built from TRBV2 and TRBJ1-5; no clear D. V shed 2 bases and J shed 6 bases, with 14 bases lying between them. Germline V gene lookup returns CDR1 SNHLY and CDR2 FYNNEI. CDR3 length: 15 amino acids. CDR3: CASSESGVGFQPQHF. The CDR3 DNA follows: TGTGCCAGCAGTGAATCCGGGGTAGGGTTTCAGCCCCAGCATTTT.

The genes are TRBV28 and TRBJ1-2; TRBD1 matches at 8 bases. Unmatched junction bases numbered 4, after V lost 5 bases and J lost 2 bases. The CDR3 is 14 residues long. Looked up from germline, CDR1 is MDHEN and CDR2 is SYDVKM. As DNA, the CDR3 is TGTGCCAGCAGTCGCACAGGGGGAAACTATGGCTACACCTTC. This encodes CASSRTGGNYGYTF.

This chain connects TRBV10-3 to TRBJ1-1; weak D call: TRBD1 (6 bases). The CDR3 covers 14 residues. V lost 0 bases and J lost 4, with 9 bases in between. Per germline, CDR1 ENHRY and CDR2 SYGVKD. The CDR3 DNA is TGTGCCATCAGTGAGTCCGCGGGGGCCACTGAAGCTTTCTTT. Its protein product is CAISESAGATEAFF.

The V gene is TRBV5-4, the J gene TRBJ1-6, with 7 bases fitting TRBD1. After removal of 5 bases from V and 10 bases from J, the junction contained 15 bases not matched to a gene. The CDR3 has 16 amino acids. From germline, CDR1 is SGHNT and CDR2 YYREEE (reference sequence). The CDR3 reads CASRDGQESVWSPLHF. The CDR3 nucleotides read TGTGCCAGCAGGGACGGACAGGAATCCGTCTGGTCACCCCTCCACTTT.

The chain links TRBV28 to TRBJ2-7, with a weak D call TRBD2 (7 bases). V was pared by 10 bases and J by 0 bases, with 16 bases between. Looked up from germline, CDR1 is MDHEN and CDR2 is SYDVKM. This CDR3 comprises 14 residues. The CDR3 spells CAIRGAASSYEQYF. DNA of the CDR3: TGTGCCATCCGGGGGGCCGCAAGCTCCTACGAGCAGTACTTC.

The chain employs TRBV19 and TRBJ1-5; a possible D gene is TRBD1 (5 bases). CDR3 size: 14 residues. CDR1 LNHDA and CDR2 SQIVND come from the germline V gene (reference sequence). V lost 3 bases and J 5 bases, leaving 11 bases between the germline ends. CDR3 amino acids: CASSMGQLDQPQHF. CDR3 DNA: TGTGCCAGTAGTATGGGGCAGCTGGATCAGCCCCAGCATTTT. The full variable domain, with the rest looked up from reference TRBV19 and TRBJ1-5, is DGGITQSPKYLFRKEGQNVTLSCEQNLNHDAMYWYRQDPGQGLRLIYYSQIVNDFQKGDIAEGYSVSREKKESFPLTVTSAQKNPTAFYLCASSMGQLDQPQHFGDGTRLSIL.

This clone was seen a single time. The gene calls are TRBV19 and TRBJ1-1, with 9 bases matching TRBD1. The CDR3 runs to 15 residues. V lost 5 bases, J lost 0 bases, and 4 bases stayed unmatched. Looked up from germline, CDR1 is LNHDA and CDR2 is SQIVND (reference sequence). The CDR3 nucleotides read TGTGCCAGTAGTCCTCGGACAGGGGTGAACACTGAAGCTTTCTTT. Amino acids: CASSPRTGVNTEAFF.

This rearrangement joins TRBV6-5 to TRBJ2-2; D is unclear. The V end was cut by 5 bases, the J end by 1 base, with 5 bases between. The CDR3 loop spans 13 amino acids. Per germline, CDR1 MNHEY and CDR2 SVGAGI. Here the CDR3 reads CASSPVNTGELFF. The CDR3 region has the DNA TGTGCCAGCAGTCCTGTGAACACCGGGGAGCTGTTTTTT.

This chain uses TRBV12-5 with TRBJ2-1; TRBD2 aligns across 7 bases. The CDR3 consists of 15 residues. CDR1 LGHNT and CDR2 FRNRAP come from the germline V gene. Trimming removed 8 bases from V and 3 bases from J; junction bases left unmatched: 10. CDR3: CASTRGRVGYNEQFF. CDR3 nucleotides: TGTGCTAGTACCCGGGGGAGGGTAGGCTACAATGAGCAGTTCTTC.

The rearrangement uses TRBV5-6 and TRBJ2-5; 7 nucleotides line up with TRBD2. The CDR3 is 17 amino acids. J was trimmed by 0 bases and V by 4 bases; bases with no gene match: 12. Germline CDR1 SGHDT, CDR2 YYEEEE. Here the CDR3 reads CASSATITLADQETQYF. Here the CDR3 DNA reads TGTGCCAGCAGCGCAACGATAACTCTAGCGGACCAAGAGACCCAGTACTTC.

This chain joins TRBV30 and TRBJ1-1, with 8 nucleotides matching TRBD1. V lost 4 bases, J lost 8 bases, and 12 bases stayed unmatched. Germline V gene data show CDR1 as GTSNPN and CDR2 as SVGIG (reference sequence). The CDR3 runs to 14 residues. The CDR3: CAWTNRGSGREAFF. The CDR3 nucleotides are TGTGCCTGGACGAACAGGGGGAGTGGGCGAGAAGCTTTCTTT. The whole variable domain, remainder taken from reference TRBV30 and TRBJ1-1, is SQTIHQWPATLVQPVGSPLSLECTVEGTSNPNLYWYRQAAGRGLQLLFYSVGIGQISSEVPQNLSASRPQDRQFILSSKKLLLSDSGFYLCAWTNRGSGREAFFGQGTRLTVV.

This chain uses TRBV23-1 with TRBJ1-4; D gene ambiguous. TRBV23-1 is known as an ORF, though its function is uncertain. This CDR3 is built from 17 residues. Trimming left V 1 base short and J 0 bases short, with 12 bases between. The CDR3 DNA is TGCGCCAGCAGTCAATTCCCCGAGGCACCAACTAATGAAAAACTGTTTTTT. Its protein product is CASSQFPEAPTNEKLFF.

This clone was found once. The V gene is TRBV5-8, the J gene TRBJ1-2; D is unclear. The V end was cut by 1 base, the J end by 1 base, with 14 bases between. Germline lookup yields CDR1 SGHTS and CDR2 YDEGEE. The CDR3 spans 16 residues. The CDR3 nucleotides are TGTGCCAGCAGCTTGCGGGGTGGGCCTTATAACTATGGCTACACCTTC. It encodes CASSLRGGPYNYGYTF.

The CDR3 bases are TGTGCCAGCAGTTTTGGGGGGGAGACCCAGTACTTC. Translation gives CASSFGGETQYF. The J gene is TRBJ2-5, the V gene TRBV28; weak D call: TRBD2 (6 bases). Trimming removed 3 bases at V and 5 bases at J, with 7 bases between. Germline V gives CDR1 MDHEN, CDR2 SYDVKM. The CDR3 sequence is 12 residues long.

The chain recombines TRBV7-2 with TRBJ2-1; 9 bases map to TRBD2. V dropped 0 bases and J dropped 7; count of bases not matched to a gene: 7. Looked up from germline, CDR1 is SGHTA and CDR2 is FQGNSA. The CDR3 loop spans 16 amino acids. The CDR3 spells CASSLASASGMNEQFF. The CDR3 DNA sequence: TGTGCCAGCAGCTTAGCGTCGGCTAGCGGGATGAATGAGCAGTTCTTC. The variable domain in full, completed from reference TRBV7-2 and TRBJ2-1, reads GAGVSQSPSNKVTEKGKDVELRCDPISGHTALYWYRQSLGQGLEFLIYFQGNSAPDKSGLPSDRFSAERTGGSVSTLTIQRTQQEDSAVYLCASSLASASGMNEQFFGPGTRLTVL.

The rearrangement uses TRBV6-5 and TRBJ1-6, with no clear D. V lost 0 bases and J 7 bases, leaving 4 bases between the germline ends. The CDR3 has 13 residues. Germline loops: CDR1 MNHEY, CDR2 SVGAGI. The chain's CDR3 is CASSYSGNSPLHF. The CDR3 DNA sequence: TGTGCCAGCAGTTACTCGGGCAATTCACCCCTCCACTTT.

The J gene is TRBJ2-1, the V gene TRBV30; a weak D match, TRBD2 (6 bases). Trimming stripped 3 bases from V and 0 bases from J, with 12 bases between. Germline V lookup: CDR1 GTSNPN, CDR2 SVGIG (reference sequence). CDR3 length: 15 amino acids. The CDR3 loop is CAWSGGRGSYNEQFF. In DNA, the CDR3 is TGTGCCTGGAGCGGGGGACGGGGCTCCTACAATGAGCAGTTCTTC.